The 24 T cell receptor beta chains given below trace back to one sample, sequenced in a study of CD8 T cells in ankylosing spondylitis. TCRdb passed the 5' RACE reads through MiXCR, listing each CDR3 protein once. The repertoire has 230,000 or so distinct CDR3 sequences, 18% of them found once; the top ten carry less than 35%. The sample was blood, either unsorted or a sorted T cell fraction (not recorded which). Receptor source: a male donor with ankylosing spondylitis or in good health (not recorded which).

This clonotype was observed a few times. J is TRBJ2-1 and V is TRBV4-2; a possible D gene is TRBD1 (6 bases). The CDR3 is made up of 17 amino acids. The germline V gene encodes CDR1 LGHNA and CDR2 YNFKEQ. V was shortened by 0 bases and J by 6 bases, with 18 bases between the two germline ends. The CDR3 loop reads CASSQDYHRVGINEQFF. The CDR3 coding sequence is TGTGCCAGCAGCCAAGATTATCACAGGGTCGGAATCAATGAGCAGTTCTTC.

The chain links TRBV4-3 to TRBJ1-1; TRBD1 aligns across 9 bases. Trimming at V came to 0 bases and at J to 6 bases, leaving 5 bases not matched to a gene. The CDR3 runs 15 residues. Germline assignment: CDR1 LGHNA and CDR2 YSLEER. CDR3 region: CASSQDPDRGSEAFF. The CDR3 DNA follows: TGCGCCAGCAGCCAAGATCCGGACAGGGGCTCTGAAGCTTTCTTT.

A few counts support this clonotype. DNA for the CDR3: TGTGCCAGCAGCTCCTCTAGCGGGAGTAGGAAGAACACAGATACGCAGTATTTT. It codes for CASSSSSGSRKNTDTQYF. This rearrangement joins TRBV11-2 to TRBJ2-3, with 10 bases identical to TRBD2. J lost 2 bases, V lost 4 bases, and 12 bases had no gene match. Germline V gene sequence: CDR1 SGHAT, CDR2 FQNNGV. The CDR3 runs to 18 residues.

In this sample, this clonotype turned up a few times. V is TRBV29-1 and J is TRBJ2-1, with D perhaps matching TRBD1 or TRBD2 (5 bases each). From germline, CDR1 is SQVTM and CDR2 ANQGSEA. V was clipped by 6 bases and J by 0 bases, with 21 bases between them. The CDR3 sequence is 17 residues long. The CDR3 region has the DNA TGCAGCGTCTACGGGGCCATTTCCTCGAGCTCCTACAATGAGCAGTTCTTC. It translates to CSVYGAISSSSYNEQFF.

The V and J genes are TRBV9 and TRBJ2-6; TRBD2 aligns across 7 bases. This CDR3 region has 19 residues. V gave up 4 bases and J gave up 2 bases; unmatched junction bases: 15. Germline V gives CDR1 SGDLS, CDR2 YYNGEE. The CDR3 sequence is CASSLRGREGNAGANVLTF. The DNA of the CDR3 is TGTGCCAGCAGCCTCCGCGGCAGGGAGGGTAATGCTGGGGCCAACGTCCTGACTTTC.

This clonotype occurred a few times. This rearrangement joins TRBV4-1 to TRBJ2-7; D ambiguous. The CDR3 contains 13 residues. Trimming cost V 0 bases and J 6 bases, with 9 bases left between them. Looked up from germline, CDR1 is MGHRA and CDR2 is YSYEKL. The CDR3 coding sequence is TGCGCCAGCAGCCAAGATCGCAGCTTCGAGCAGTACTTC. Residues: CASSQDRSFEQYF.

V gene TRBV12-3 or TRBV12-4 combines with J gene TRBJ1-2, with 7 bases matching TRBD1. The CDR3 covers 14 residues. V trimming: 6 bases; J trimming: 3 bases; junction bases outside the gene matches: 7. The CDR3 coding sequence is TGTGCCAGCAGAAGACAGGGAGGGGACTATGGCTACACCTTC. Protein sequence: CASRRQGGDYGYTF.

In its sample, this clonotype was seen many times. The chain employs TRBV5-8 and TRBJ2-7; D ambiguous. The CDR3 consists of 11 residues. Germline CDR1 reads SGHTS; CDR2 reads YDEGEE. V shed 1 base and J shed 4 bases, with 3 bases lying between them. CDR3 coding DNA: TGTGCCAGCAGCTTGATTTACGAGCAGTACTTC. The encoded protein is CASSLIYEQYF.

This clonotype was recorded a few times. V and J are TRBV20-1 and TRBJ2-7; D not resolved. CDR1 is DFQATT and CDR2 is SNEGSKA in the germline V gene (reference sequence). The CDR3 covers 12 residues. Trimming removed 5 bases at V and 0 bases at J, with 8 bases between. For the CDR3, the DNA is TGCAGTGCTCCTGACACCTCCTACGAGCAGTACTTC. Translating gives CSAPDTSYEQYF.

This chain uses TRBV20-1 with TRBJ2-1; 7 bases are shared with TRBD1. The CDR3 runs to 12 residues. The germline CDR1 and CDR2 sequences are DFQATT and SNEGSKA (reference sequence). With 3 bases clipped from V and 7 bases from J, the junction kept 3 bases outside the gene matches. The CDR3 nucleotides read TGCAGTGCTAGGACAGGGTCGAATGAGCAGTTCTTC. Protein: CSARTGSNEQFF.

The chain links TRBV29-1 to TRBJ2-1; 7 bases are a match to TRBD2. Germline assignment: CDR1 SQVTM and CDR2 ANQGSEA. The ends lost 2 bases at V and 2 bases at J; junction bases unmatched: 3. The CDR3 consists of 14 residues. As DNA, the CDR3 is TGCAGCGTTGAACTAGCGGCTACCTACAATGAGCAGTTCTTC. Protein sequence: CSVELAATYNEQFF.

This clonotype has a handful of counts. The rearrangement links TRBV27 to TRBJ1-1; D unclear. The CDR3 totals 12 residues. Germline-derived CDR1 and CDR2 are MNHEY and SMNVEV (reference sequence). The V gene lost 6 bases and the J gene lost 6 bases, with 11 bases spanning the gap. The DNA of the CDR3 is TGTGCCAGCAGCCCGGAGGGCTCTGAAGCTTTCTTT. Translating it yields CASSPEGSEAFF.

This clonotype was seen a handful of times. This chain uses TRBV7-6 with TRBJ2-7; D is undetermined. This CDR3 contains 13 residues. The V gene lost 5 bases and the J gene lost 5 bases, with 13 bases spanning the gap. Germline CDR1 and CDR2: SGHVS and FNYEAQ. DNA for the CDR3: TGTGCCAGCAGCCCCATGGGATATCACGAGCAGTACTTC. This translates into CASSPMGYHEQYF.

V and J are TRBV20-1 and TRBJ1-5, with a possible D match to TRBD1 (6 bases). Germline V gene data show CDR1 as DFQATT and CDR2 as SNEGSKA (reference sequence). The CDR3 totals 13 residues. The V end was cut by 7 bases, the J end by 5 bases, with 15 bases between. The CDR3 bases are TGCAGTGTGAGGTTCAGGGGTGATCAGCCCCAGCATTTT. Its translation: CSVRFRGDQPQHF.

This rearrangement joins TRBV7-8 to TRBJ2-3; 7 bases agree with TRBD2. CDR1 is SGHVS, CDR2 FQNEAQ, per germline. The CDR3 consists of 17 residues. Trimming took 5 bases from V and 1 from J; bases not matched to a gene: 12. CDR3 loop: CASSPPPSGGGTDTQYF. CDR3 sequence (DNA): TGTGCCAGCAGCCCGCCCCCTTCGGGAGGTGGCACAGATACGCAGTATTTT.

This clonotype showed up just a few times. This chain links TRBV3-1 with TRBJ2-1, with D perhaps TRBD2 (5 bases). V was pared by 0 bases and J by 3 bases, with 15 bases between. In germline, CDR1 is LGHDT, CDR2 YNNKEL (reference sequence). There are 17 residues in the CDR3. The DNA of the CDR3 is TGTGCCAGCAGCCAAGATGGCAGCGGTAGTTTCTACAATGAGCAGTTCTTC. This gives the protein CASSQDGSGSFYNEQFF.

This chain uses TRBV6-4 with TRBJ2-3; unclear D gene. CDR3 length: 14 amino acids. Germline-derived CDR1 and CDR2 are MRHNA and SNTAGT. Trimming shortened V by 3 bases and J by 3 bases, and 10 bases separated the two germline ends. CDR3 sequence (DNA): TGTGCCAGCAGTGAGAGAGCTTGGACAGATACGCAGTATTTT. This encodes CASSERAWTDTQYF.

This clonotype was observed a handful of times. The chain is built from TRBV20-1 and TRBJ2-1, with 7 bases identical to TRBD2. CDR3 length: 16 amino acids. The germline gives CDR1 DFQATT, CDR2 SNEGSKA (reference sequence). The V segment lost 6 bases and the J segment 5 bases; nucleotides outside the gene matches: 16. Written as DNA, the CDR3 is TGCAGTGCCCCCTGGGGGGAGGGCAGAGGCGACAATGAGCAGTTCTTC. This gives the protein CSAPWGEGRGDNEQFF.

The V gene is TRBV29-1, the J gene TRBJ1-5, with D tentatively TRBD1 (5 bases). This CDR3 spans 13 amino acids. The germline V gene has CDR1 SQVTM and CDR2 ANQGSEA. Trimming cost V 7 bases and J 8 bases, with 18 bases left between them. The CDR3 loop reads CSAEGGEGEPQHF. In DNA, the CDR3 is TGCAGCGCCGAGGGAGGGGAAGGTGAGCCCCAGCATTTT.

This clonotype has at least ten counts. This chain links TRBV20-1 with TRBJ1-2; no clear D. V dropped 2 bases and J dropped 3 bases, with 7 bases sitting between them. This CDR3 is 12 amino acids long. Germline V CDR1 and CDR2: DFQATT, SNEGSKA (reference sequence). Here the CDR3 reads CSARYLDYGYTF. DNA of the CDR3: TGCAGTGCTAGATACCTCGACTATGGCTACACCTTC.

There are many counts of this clonotype. The chain combines TRBV7-2 with TRBJ1-5; D uncertain. V lost 2 bases to trimming and J lost 5 bases, with 16 bases between them. The CDR3 runs 16 residues. Germline CDR1 is SGHTA and CDR2 is FQGNSA. In nucleotides, the CDR3 is TGTGCCAGCAGCTTAAGTCACCCCGGACCTTATCAGCCCCAGCATTTT. This gives the protein CASSLSHPGPYQPQHF.

By share, this clonotype counts as medium-sized (0.01 to 0.1%). This chain joins TRBV27 and TRBJ1-1, with D uncertain. Trimming shortened V by 8 bases and J by 1 base, and 11 bases separated the two germline ends. Germline assignment: CDR1 MNHEY and CDR2 SMNVEV (reference sequence). The CDR3 loop spans 13 amino acids. This chain's CDR3 is CASATHWNTEAFF. The DNA for the CDR3 is TGTGCCAGCGCTACCCACTGGAACACTGAAGCTTTCTTT.

The chain carries TRBV4-3 and TRBJ1-1; D ambiguous. From germline, CDR1 is LGHNA and CDR2 YSLEER. The CDR3 totals 13 residues. V was trimmed by 5 bases and J by 3 bases, leaving 10 bases between them. The CDR3 protein is CASSSGGDTEAFF. The CDR3 bases are TGCGCCAGCAGCTCTGGTGGGGACACTGAAGCTTTCTTT.

This clonotype has at least ten counts. The chain joins TRBV29-1 to TRBJ2-5; 11 positions match TRBD1. There are 14 residues in the CDR3. The ends lost 8 bases at V and 4 bases at J; junction bases unmatched: 9. Looked up from germline, CDR1 is SQVTM and CDR2 is ANQGSEA. CDR3 sequence (DNA): TGCAGCACCCCCGGGACAGGGGGGGGAGAGACCCAGTACTTC. This sequence encodes CSTPGTGGGETQYF.